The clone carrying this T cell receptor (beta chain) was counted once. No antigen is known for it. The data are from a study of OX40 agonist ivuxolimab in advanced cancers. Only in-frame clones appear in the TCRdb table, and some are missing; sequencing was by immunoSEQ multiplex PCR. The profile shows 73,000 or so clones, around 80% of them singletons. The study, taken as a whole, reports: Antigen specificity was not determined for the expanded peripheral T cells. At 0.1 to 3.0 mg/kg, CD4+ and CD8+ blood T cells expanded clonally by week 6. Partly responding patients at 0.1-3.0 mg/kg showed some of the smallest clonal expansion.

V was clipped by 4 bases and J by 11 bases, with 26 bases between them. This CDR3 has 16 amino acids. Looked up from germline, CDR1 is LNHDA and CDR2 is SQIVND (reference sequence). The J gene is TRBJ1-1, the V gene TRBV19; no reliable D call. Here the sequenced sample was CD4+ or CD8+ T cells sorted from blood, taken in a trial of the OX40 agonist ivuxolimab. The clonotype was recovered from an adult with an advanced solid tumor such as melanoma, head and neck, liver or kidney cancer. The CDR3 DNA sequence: TGTGCCAGTAGTACCCCTCGCGGTGGTCTAACTACGGGGGCTTTCTTT. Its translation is CASSTPRGGLTTGAFF.